The clone carrying this T cell receptor beta chain was seen repeatedly, ten times or more. Antigen unknown. Patients were excluded because of uncontrolled infection, other autoimmune disease, pregnancy or lactation. This specimen belongs to a study of T cells in Graves' hyperthyroidism and ophthalmopathy. Study information: Peripheral blood was taken when the disease was first diagnosed, before any treatment began. Whole-study findings and limits: Researchers found most expanded thyroid clonotypes above 0.001 in blood as well.

There were TCR beta CDR3 regions amplified from RNA transcripts. When the TCR CDR3 underwent first-round RT-PCR, the HTBI primer set was used. TCRdb passed the multiplex PCR reads through MiXCR, listing each CDR3 protein once. The table has over 300,000 distinct CDR3 sequences, approximately 13% seen once. Germline V gene sequence: CDR1 SGHAT, CDR2 FQNNGV. This CDR3 comprises 15 residues. V was cut by 1 base and J by 4 bases, with 13 bases left in between. The rearrangement links TRBV11-2 to TRBJ1-2, with D maybe TRBD1 (5 bases). The clonotype was recovered from a woman aged 55-70 years with Graves' hyperthyroidism. Sequenced: blood. CDR3 nucleotide sequence: TGTGCCAGCAGCTTAGCGGGCCAGGGTGGCTATGGCTACACCTTC. The encoded protein is CASSLAGQGGYGYTF.